Included here is one T cell receptor beta chain sequence, with context. These data belong to a study of blood T cell repertoires in COVID-19. For the study at large: Italy, Spain and the United States were the sources of the convalescent and acute COVID-19 samples. PBMCs, B-cell-depleted T cells, or T cells were the source of the cDNA or gDNA that made up the material.

Profiled with immunoSEQ multiplex PCR; TCRdb holds only in-frame clones, not every one. The table has 65,000 to 85,000 clones, around 88% seen once; the top ten hold about 5%. The CDR3 runs 15 residues. Germline V gene sequence: CDR1 MDHEN, CDR2 SYDVKM. Trimming took off 7 bases at V and 9 bases at J, with 19 bases between the two ends. This chain connects TRBV28 to TRBJ1-6; the D gene is possibly TRBD1 (5 bases). This clonotype was obtained from a man aged 50 to 60 with active COVID-19. Sequencing was done on a sample of peripheral blood. CDR3 amino acids: CASTPIGTSVSPLHF. The CDR3 region has the DNA TGTGCCAGCACCCCTATCGGGACTTCTGTTTCACCCCTCCACTTT.